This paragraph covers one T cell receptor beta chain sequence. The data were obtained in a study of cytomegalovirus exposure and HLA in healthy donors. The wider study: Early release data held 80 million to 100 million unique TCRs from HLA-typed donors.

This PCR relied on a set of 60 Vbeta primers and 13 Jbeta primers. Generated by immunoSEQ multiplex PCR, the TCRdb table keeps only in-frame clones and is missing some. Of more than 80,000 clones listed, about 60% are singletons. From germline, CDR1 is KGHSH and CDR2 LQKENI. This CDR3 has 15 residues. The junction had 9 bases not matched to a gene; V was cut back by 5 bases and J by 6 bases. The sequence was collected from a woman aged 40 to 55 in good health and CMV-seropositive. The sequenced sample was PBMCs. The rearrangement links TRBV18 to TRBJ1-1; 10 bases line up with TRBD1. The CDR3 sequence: CASSSDRGPSPEAFF. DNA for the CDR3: TGTGCCAGCTCATCCGACAGGGGGCCATCCCCTGAAGCTTTCTTT. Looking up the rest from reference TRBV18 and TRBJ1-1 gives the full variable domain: NAGVMQNPRHLVRRRGQEARLRCSPMKGHSHVYWYRQLPEEGLKFMVYLQKENIIDESGMPKERFSAEFPKEGPSILRIQQVVRGDSAAYFCASSSDRGPSPEAFFGQGTRLTVV.